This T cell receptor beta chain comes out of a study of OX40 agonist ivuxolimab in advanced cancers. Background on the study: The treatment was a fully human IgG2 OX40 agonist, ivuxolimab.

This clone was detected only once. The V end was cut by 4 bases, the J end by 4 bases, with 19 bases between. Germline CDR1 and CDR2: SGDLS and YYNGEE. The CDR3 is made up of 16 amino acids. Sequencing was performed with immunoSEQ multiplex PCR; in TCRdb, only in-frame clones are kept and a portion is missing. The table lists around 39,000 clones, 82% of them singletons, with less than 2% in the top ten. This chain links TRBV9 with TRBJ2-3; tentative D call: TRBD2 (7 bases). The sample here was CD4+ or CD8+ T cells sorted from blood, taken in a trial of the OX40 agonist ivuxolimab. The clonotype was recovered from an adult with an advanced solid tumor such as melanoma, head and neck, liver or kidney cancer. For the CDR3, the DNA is TGTGCCAGCAGCCCGAGAGGAGGGGGGGCTGCAGATACGCAGTATTTT. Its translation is CASSPRGGGAADTQYF.